The T cell receptor (beta chain) under discussion was sequenced for a study of Graves' ophthalmopathy and Graves' hyperthyroidism. This clonotype was found a few times. The conserved phenylalanine or tryptophan is not found at the CDR3 terminus, so this likely reflects a read error. Amplified TCR beta CDR3 regions were obtained using RNA transcripts as template. First-round RT-PCR relied on HTBI primers, and a second-round multiplex PCR came next. Each CDR3 protein is one row after TCRdb ran MiXCR on the multiplex PCR reads. The table has about 550,000 distinct CDR3 sequences, about two fifths seen once. The hyperthyroidism patients had a new diagnosis of under 2 months' duration and were aged 18 to 65. Pregnant or lactating patients and those with other autoimmune diseases or uncontrolled infections were excluded. The diagnostic workup employed clinical symptoms, serum thyroxine, TRAb, thyroid ultrasound and orbital computed tomography.

The CDR3 extends over 13 amino acids. Trimming cost V 0 bases and J 10 bases; bases outside gene matches: 5. Germline assignment: CDR1 LGHNT and CDR2 FRNRAP. Material for sequencing was peripheral blood or thyroid tissue (not recorded which). The J gene is TRBJ1-1, the V gene TRBV12-5; 7 nucleotides align to TRBD1. The receptor's source is an adult man with Graves' hyperthyroidism. CDR3 sequence (DNA): TGTGCTAGTGGTTTGGTACAGGGGATGGGAGCTTTCCTT. This encodes CASGLVQGMGAFL.